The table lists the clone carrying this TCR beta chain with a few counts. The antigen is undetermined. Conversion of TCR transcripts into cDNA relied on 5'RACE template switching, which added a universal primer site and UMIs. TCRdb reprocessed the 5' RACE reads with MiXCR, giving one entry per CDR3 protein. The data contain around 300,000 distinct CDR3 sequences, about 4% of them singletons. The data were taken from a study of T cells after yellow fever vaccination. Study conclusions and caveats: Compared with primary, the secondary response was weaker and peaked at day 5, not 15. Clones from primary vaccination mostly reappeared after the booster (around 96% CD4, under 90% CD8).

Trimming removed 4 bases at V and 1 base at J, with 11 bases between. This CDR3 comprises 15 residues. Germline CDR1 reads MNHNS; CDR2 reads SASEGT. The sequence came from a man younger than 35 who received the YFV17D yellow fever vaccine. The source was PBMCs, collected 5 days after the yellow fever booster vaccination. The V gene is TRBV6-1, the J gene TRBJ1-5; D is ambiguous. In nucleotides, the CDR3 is TGTGCCAGCAGTGTGTTTTGGATCAGCAATCAGCCCCAGCATTTT. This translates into CASSVFWISNQPQHF.